These 17 T cell receptor beta chains originate from one sample sequenced in a study of breast tumors, draining lymph nodes, adjacent tissues listed by TCRdb under 2016. Libraries were built with multiplex PCR. Sequencing relied on an Illumina HiSeq 2000. Starting from the raw public reads, TCRdb applied fastp trimming at Q25, assembled clones with MiXCR and retained in-frame beta chains. Every CDR3 protein is listed once, alongside the most common genes and DNA of its rows. Across this sample there are 160,000 or so distinct CDR3 sequences, with roughly a third seen only once. The top ten constitute 3.8% of the sample. Lymph node samples came from the axillary draining lymph nodes of breast cancer patients. Sequenced: axillary lymph node tissue. The receptors shown here come from a female donor with breast cancer. Some clones in this sample may be carry-over from other donors' samples.

A note on this clonotype: The CDR3 does not close with the conserved phenylalanine or tryptophan, likely indicating a read error. No DNA is shown, since the ends of the CDR3 on it are uncertain; the CDR3 is the one TCRdb lists. The chain links TRBV9 to TRBJ2-1; TRBD1 is the table's D call and was not checked against the DNA. The CDR3 region is 14 residues in length, termini included. Germline assignment: CDR1 SGDLS and CDR2 YYNGEE. This CDR3 is CASSVEDRGGEQCS.

This clonotype has a handful of counts. Given a much more abundant clone one base away, this may be a read error. This rearrangement joins TRBV6-5 to TRBJ1-2; a possible D gene is TRBD1 (6 bases). Germline CDR1 and CDR2: MNHEY and SVGAGI. Trimming cost V 5 bases and J 0 bases, with 7 bases left between them. The CDR3 loop spans 13 amino acids. The CDR3 bases are TGTGCCAGCAGTCACAGGGCTAACTATGGCTACACCTTC. Translation gives CASSHRANYGYTF.

Turning to this clonotype: A much larger clone differs from this one at a single base, so this may be a read error. The chain joins TRBV6-5 to TRBJ2-2; 9 bases map to TRBD2. The CDR3 runs 16 residues. The germline gives CDR1 MNHEY, CDR2 SVGAGI. The CDR3 reads CVSSYSLAGSTGELFF. The CDR3 DNA sequence: TGTGTCAGCAGTTACTCCCTAGCGGGATCAACCGGGGAGCTGTTTTTT.

V gene TRBV9 combines with J gene TRBJ1-6; D unclear. V was clipped by 0 bases and J by 6 bases, with 10 bases between them. The V gene's germline CDR1 is SGDLS and CDR2 YYNGEE. The CDR3 covers 15 residues. The CDR3 DNA is TGTGCCAGCAGCGTAGCTTCAAAGGGTAATTCACCCCTCCACTTT. Translated, it gives CASSVASKGNSPLHF. Based on the CDR3 plus reference TRBV9 and TRBJ1-6, the full variable domain is DSGVTQTPKHLITATGQRVTLRCSPRSGDLSVYWYQQSLDQGLQFLIQYYNGEERAKGNILERFSAQQFPDLHSELNLSSLELGDSALYFCASSVASKGNSPLHFGNGTRLTVT.

This clonotype showed up many times. The chain joins TRBV5-6 to TRBJ2-1, with unresolved D. Trimming removed 7 bases from V and 4 bases from J, with 18 bases in between. The V gene's germline CDR1 is SGHDT and CDR2 YYEEEE. The CDR3 contains 15 residues. DNA for the CDR3: TGTGCCAGCGATCTACTGGGCGGTGGTTACAATGAGCAGTTCTTC. As protein: CASDLLGGGYNEQFF.

The chain links TRBV6-6 to TRBJ1-4; 12 nucleotides match TRBD1. Trimming cost V 5 bases and J 8 bases; bases outside gene matches: 6. The CDR3 runs to 15 residues. From germline, CDR1 is MNHNY and CDR2 SVGAGI (reference sequence). CDR3 protein: CASSPGQGAGEKLFF. The CDR3 DNA follows: TGTGCCAGCAGTCCGGGACAGGGGGCAGGAGAAAAACTGTTTTTT.

This clonotype was seen ten or more times. The chain employs TRBV4-1 and TRBJ2-7; D is uncertain. The germline V gene encodes CDR1 MGHRA and CDR2 YSYEKL. Trimming stripped 11 bases from V and 3 bases from J, with 23 bases between. The CDR3 runs to 15 residues. The CDR3: CALEVRPRSRYEQYF. DNA of the CDR3: TGCGCCTTAGAGGTCAGGCCCCGATCCCGCTACGAGCAGTACTTC.

There are many counts of this clonotype. V and J are TRBV9 and TRBJ2-5; TRBD1 agrees at 8 bases. CDR3 length: 15 residues. Germline V gene sequence: CDR1 SGDLS, CDR2 YYNGEE. V was pared by 0 bases and J by 5 bases, with 6 bases of the junction left unmatched. The CDR3 region is CASSVGTGLWETQYF. CDR3 in DNA: TGTGCCAGCAGCGTAGGGACAGGGCTCTGGGAGACCCAGTACTTC.

This clonotype was seen ten or more times. The chain couples TRBV5-5 to TRBJ2-3; TRBD2 agrees at 9 bases. The CDR3 is 15 amino acids. V lost 0 bases to trimming and J lost 5 bases; unmatched junction nucleotides: 4. Germline V gives CDR1 SGHKS, CDR2 YYEKEE (reference sequence). CDR3 coding DNA: TGTGCCAGCAGCTTGGATAGCGGGAGTGGAGATACGCAGTATTTT. Amino acid sequence: CASSLDSGSGDTQYF.

Only one count was recorded for this clonotype. The chain has TRBV9 and TRBJ2-7; 7 bases are shared with TRBD2. The V gene's germline CDR1 is SGDLS and CDR2 YYNGEE. Trimming removed 3 bases from V and 5 bases from J; junction bases left unmatched: 5. CDR3 length equals 13 residues. The CDR3 spells CASSGGRRNEQYF. CDR3 DNA: TGTGCCAGCAGCGGCGGGAGACGGAACGAGCAGTACTTC.

This clonotype was recorded many times. V is TRBV7-3 and J is TRBJ2-3, with 9 bases aligning to TRBD2. CDR1 is SGHTA, CDR2 FQGTGA, per germline. The length of the CDR3 is 15 residues. V shed 2 bases, J shed 5 bases, and the junction held 5 bases outside the gene matches. The DNA of the CDR3 is TGTGCCAGCAGCTTAGCGGGGGGGTCTGGAGATACGCAGTATTTT. This sequence encodes CASSLAGGSGDTQYF.

This clonotype was seen repeatedly, ten times or more. The chain joins TRBV4-1 to TRBJ1-2; D remains unclear. The germline V gene has CDR1 MGHRA and CDR2 YSYEKL. CDR3 length equals 14 residues. V lost 1 base and J lost 6, with 12 bases in between. CDR3 DNA sequence: TGCGCCAGCAGCCAAGTAATGGGTCTACATGGCTACACCTTC. This encodes CASSQVMGLHGYTF.

There are many counts of this clonotype. The rearrangement links TRBV19 to TRBJ1-6, with D hard to call. Germline V gene data show CDR1 as LNHDA and CDR2 as SQIVND (reference sequence). CDR3 size: 14 residues. Trimming left V 5 bases short and J 7 bases short, with 12 bases between. CDR3 amino acids: CASSHRARNSPLHF. The CDR3 bases are TGTGCCAGTAGTCACCGGGCCCGAAATTCACCCCTCCACTTT.

This clonotype was seen ten or more times. The chain joins TRBV29-1 to TRBJ1-2, with 8 nucleotides matching TRBD1. CDR1 SQVTM and CDR2 ANQGSEA come from the germline V gene. CDR3 length equals 14 residues. V dropped 3 bases and J dropped 5; count of bases not matched to a gene: 8. The CDR3 DNA follows: TGCAGCGTTGAGGGGCAGGGGGCTGCTTATGGCTACACCTTC. Its translation is CSVEGQGAAYGYTF.

This clonotype has at least ten counts. The chain combines TRBV24-1 with TRBJ2-5; TRBD2 is a possible D gene (5 bases). The CDR3 spans 13 residues. In germline, CDR1 is KGHDR, CDR2 SFDVKD. Between the trimmed V and J ends, which lost 5 bases and 5 bases, there was a span of 11 bases. The CDR3 protein is CATSGGPLETQYF. In nucleotides, the CDR3 is TGTGCCACCAGTGGAGGGCCCCTGGAGACCCAGTACTTC.

In this sample, this clonotype turned up many times. V gene TRBV4-1 combines with J gene TRBJ2-7; the match to TRBD2 covers 12 bases. The CDR3 has 16 amino acids. Trimming removed 2 bases from V and 5 bases from J; junction bases left unmatched: 7. The germline V gene has CDR1 MGHRA and CDR2 YSYEKL. CDR3 in amino acids: CASSQYLAGGLDEQYF. CDR3 coding DNA: TGCGCCAGCAGCCAATATCTAGCGGGGGGGCTCGACGAGCAGTACTTC.

This clonotype was picked up many times. CDR3 amino acids: CASSQATSGSVVEQYF. The CDR3 nucleotides read TGTGCCAGCAGCCAGGCGACTAGCGGGAGTGTTGTAGAGCAGTACTTC. The rearrangement joins TRBV7-8 to TRBJ2-7; 12 nucleotides line up with TRBD2. J gave up 7 bases and V 5 bases, and 12 bases lay outside the gene matches. Germline V gene sequence: CDR1 SGHVS, CDR2 FQNEAQ. The CDR3 contains 16 residues.